Sequencing of this T cell receptor beta chain was carried out in a study of T cells in women clearing cervical HPV infection. At the level of the study: For cases, blood was sampled a median 149 days after lesion detection, interquartile range roughly 80 to 230 days. Whole-study findings and limits: Cases carried less TRBV6-7 than controls: about 0.1% versus 0.15%. Unknown T-cell numbers per sample may underlie the richness differences.

CDR3 length: 14 residues. Germline V lookup: CDR1 SGHDT, CDR2 YYEEEE. V was pared by 4 bases and J by 6 bases, with 17 bases between. Here immunoSEQ multiplex PCR was the method, and the copy in TCRdb shows in-frame clones only, minus some. This sample contains approximately 35,000 clones. To note about this clone: Its antigen remains unknown. The CDR3 goes on 3 residues after the read ends, and that part is filled in from the germline J gene.

The clonotype comes from a woman aged 18 to 75 with a cervical HPV16 infection that either progressed to CIN3+ or cleared (not recorded which). The sample consisted of blood buffy coat. V gene TRBV5-6 combines with J gene TRBJ2-7; D might be TRBD1 (5 bases). CDR3 DNA, as far as it was read: TGTGCCAGCAGCACCGGACAAAGGAACAGCGAG. This gives the protein CASSTGQRNSE. The whole CDR3 sequence reads CASSTGQRNSEQYF.